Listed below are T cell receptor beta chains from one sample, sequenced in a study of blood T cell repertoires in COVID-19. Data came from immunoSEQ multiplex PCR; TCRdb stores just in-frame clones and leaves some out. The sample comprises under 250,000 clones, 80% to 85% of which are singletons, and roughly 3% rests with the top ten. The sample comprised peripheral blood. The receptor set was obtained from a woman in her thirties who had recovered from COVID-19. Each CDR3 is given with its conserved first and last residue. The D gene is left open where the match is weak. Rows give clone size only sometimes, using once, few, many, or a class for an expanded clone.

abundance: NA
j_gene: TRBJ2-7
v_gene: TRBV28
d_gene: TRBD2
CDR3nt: TGTGCCAGCAGTCGGACTAGCGGGTTCAACGAGCAGTACTTC
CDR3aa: CASSRTSGFNEQYF

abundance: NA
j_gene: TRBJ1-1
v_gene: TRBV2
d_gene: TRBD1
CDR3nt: TGTGCCAGGTTAAGGGACAGAAACACTGAAGCTTTCTTT
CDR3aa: CARLRDRNTEAFF

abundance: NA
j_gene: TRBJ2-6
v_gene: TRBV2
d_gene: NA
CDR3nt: TGTGCCAGCTCCCTCCCTCGGGGCTCTGGGGCCAACGTCCTGACTTTC
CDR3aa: CASSLPRGSGANVLTF

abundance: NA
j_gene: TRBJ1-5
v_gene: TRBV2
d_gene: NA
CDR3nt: TGTGCCAGCAGTGCCGGGAGCAATCAGCCCCAGCATTTT
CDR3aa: CASSAGSNQPQHF

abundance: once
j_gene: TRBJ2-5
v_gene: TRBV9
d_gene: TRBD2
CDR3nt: TGTGCCAGCAGCGTACTAGCGGGGATCCAAGAGACCCAGTACTTC
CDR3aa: CASSVLAGIQETQYF

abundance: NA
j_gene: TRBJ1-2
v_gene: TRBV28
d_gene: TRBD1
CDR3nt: TGTGCCAGCACCCCCCCCGGGACAGGGGGTATATTGGATGGCTACACCTTC
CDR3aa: CASTPPGTGGILDGYTF

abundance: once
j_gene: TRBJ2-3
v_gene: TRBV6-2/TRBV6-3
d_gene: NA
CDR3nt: TGTGCCAGCAGCCCTCGACTTGCGCTAGCTCTACGCACAGATACGCAGTATTTT
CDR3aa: CASSPRLALALRTDTQYF

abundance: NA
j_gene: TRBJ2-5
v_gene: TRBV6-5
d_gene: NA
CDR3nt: TGTGCCAGCAGTTACTTGGCTGAAGAGACCCAGTACTTC
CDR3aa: CASSYLAEETQYF

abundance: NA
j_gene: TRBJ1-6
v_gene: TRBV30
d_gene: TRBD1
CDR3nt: TGTGCCTGGAGTCAGGGGGATAATTCACCCCTCCACTTT
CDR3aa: CAWSQGDNSPLHF

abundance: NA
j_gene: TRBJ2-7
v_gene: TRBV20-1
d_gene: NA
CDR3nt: TGCAGTGCTAGTAGAGGGAGCTCCTACGAGCAGTACTTC
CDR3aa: CSASRGSSYEQYF